This T cell receptor (beta chain) was identified in a study of OX40 agonist ivuxolimab in advanced cancers. Study details: Ivuxolimab, an agonist antibody against OX40 (CD134), was given to patients. Earlier anti-PD-1, anti-PD-L1 or anti-CTLA-4 therapy was permitted; roughly 40% had received some.

Remarks on this clone: Antigen specificity is unknown.

Some clones are missing from TCRdb's copy, which holds only in-frame ones; the method was immunoSEQ multiplex PCR. The top ten clones hold under 25% of a sample with about 26,000 clones, 88% of them seen once. Germline CDR1 MNHNS, CDR2 SASEGT. The CDR3 spans 13 residues. V lost 1 base to trimming and J lost 7 bases, with 8 bases between them. Findings and limits, study-wide: More expanded clones were found, on average, in CD8+ than in CD4+ T cells. Both CD4+ and CD8+ T cell populations in blood had undergone clonal expansion by week 6 at 0.1 to 3.0 mg/kg.

The input for sequencing was CD4+ or CD8+ T cells sorted from blood, taken in a trial of the OX40 agonist ivuxolimab. This TCR derives from an adult with an advanced solid tumor such as melanoma, head and neck, liver or kidney cancer. V is TRBV6-1 and J is TRBJ1-5; D call uncertain. Here the CDR3 DNA reads TGTGCCAGCAGTGAAGTCATCGGACAGCCCCAGCATTTT. This encodes CASSEVIGQPQHF.